These 15 T cell receptor beta chains share one sample of origin, sequenced in a study of cytomegalovirus exposure and HLA in healthy donors. Primers for the PCR totalled 60 Vbeta and 13 Jbeta. Sequencing was performed with immunoSEQ multiplex PCR; in TCRdb, only in-frame clones are kept and a portion is missing. The repertoire has roughly 140,000 clones, about 60% of them found once; the top ten carry around 7.1%. Input material: PBMCs. The origin of the receptors is a woman aged 55-69 years in good health and CMV-seropositive.

There are a few counts of this clone. The chain is built from TRBV6-6 and TRBJ2-7; 14 nucleotides match TRBD2. Germline CDR1 reads MNHNY; CDR2 reads SVGAGI (reference sequence). J gave up 7 bases and V 6 bases, and 8 bases lay outside the gene matches. This CDR3 spans 15 amino acids. Here the CDR3 reads CASRYGTSGSREQYF. In DNA, the CDR3 is TGTGCCAGCAGATACGGGACTAGCGGGAGCCGGGAGCAGTACTTC.

This clone was counted a single time. The chain couples TRBV7-9 to TRBJ2-5; 10 bases agree with TRBD2. Trimming cost V 4 bases and J 1 base; bases outside gene matches: 9. CDR1 and CDR2 from the germline V gene are SEHNR and FQNEAQ (reference sequence). The CDR3 has 17 residues. The CDR3 DNA is TGTGCCAGCAGCTCTCTGTCCGGACTAGCGGTCCAAGAGACCCAGTACTTC. Translation gives CASSSLSGLAVQETQYF. The whole variable domain, filled in from reference TRBV7-9 and TRBJ2-5, reads DTGVSQNPRHKITKRGQNVTFRCDPISEHNRLYWYRQTLGQGPEFLTYFQNEAQLEKSRLLSDRFSAERPKGSFSTLEIQRTEQGDSAMYLCASSSLSGLAVQETQYFGPGTRLLVL.

The V gene is TRBV29-1, the J gene TRBJ1-1, with a possible D match to TRBD1 (5 bases). Germline V CDR1 and CDR2: SQVTM, ANQGSEA. The CDR3 has 14 residues. V was cut by 4 bases and J by 1 base, with 13 bases left in between. CDR3 in amino acids: CSVADSSRNTEAFF. CDR3 nucleotide sequence: TGCAGCGTTGCTGACAGCTCTCGGAACACTGAAGCTTTCTTT.

There are a few counts of this clone. The gene calls are TRBV7-3 and TRBJ2-3; tentative D call: TRBD1 (6 bases). Looked up from germline, CDR1 is SGHTA and CDR2 is FQGTGA. This CDR3 contains 13 residues. V lost 3 bases to trimming and J lost 4 bases, with 8 bases between them. The CDR3 DNA follows: TGTGCCAGCAGCTTCAAGGGGGCAGATACGCAGTATTTT. Protein sequence: CASSFKGADTQYF.

This chain joins TRBV5-4 and TRBJ1-1; 7 nucleotides agree with TRBD1. Germline V CDR1 and CDR2: SGHNT, YYREEE (reference sequence). This CDR3 is 15 amino acids long. J gave up 2 bases and V 0 bases, and 4 bases lay outside the gene matches. CDR3 protein: CASSLVDRVNTEAFF. In nucleotides, the CDR3 is TGTGCCAGCAGCTTGGTAGACAGGGTAAACACTGAAGCTTTCTTT.

The CDR3 here is CASSAPGQGWYEQYF. CDR3 DNA: TGTGCCAGCAGTGCCCCGGGACAGGGTTGGTACGAGCAGTACTTC. This chain links TRBV6-6 with TRBJ2-7, with 9 bases aligning to TRBD1. The V and J ends lost 5 bases and 4 bases, in that order; junction bases with no gene match: 9. Germline values: CDR1 MNHNY, CDR2 SVGAGI (reference sequence). The CDR3 sequence is 15 residues long.

This clone appeared a single time. The chain has TRBV15 and TRBJ1-5; D not resolved. V gave up 0 bases and J gave up 9 bases, with 12 bases separating them. Germline CDR1 is LNHNV and CDR2 is YYDKDF (reference sequence). This CDR3 region has 14 residues. The CDR3: CATSRDLRARPQHF. The CDR3, as DNA: TGTGCCACCAGCAGAGATTTGAGGGCCCGGCCCCAGCATTTT.

There are a few counts of this clone. The chain has TRBV4-3 and TRBJ2-2, with TRBD2 matching 8 bases. This CDR3 contains 19 residues. Germline assignment: CDR1 LGHNA and CDR2 YSLEER. V lost 1 base, J lost 1 base, and 11 bases stayed unmatched. The CDR3 coding sequence is TGCGCCAGCAGCCAAGGCCCCGATTTACTAGCGGAGAACACCGGGGAGCTGTTTTTT. It translates to CASSQGPDLLAENTGELFF.

This chain's CDR3 is CATSKDSPNSPLHF. The CDR3, as DNA: TGTGCCACCAGCAAGGACAGTCCCAATTCACCCCTCCACTTT. The chain links TRBV15 to TRBJ1-6, with TRBD1 as a possible D gene (6 bases). Germline CDR1 is LNHNV and CDR2 is YYDKDF (reference sequence). V lost 4 bases, J lost 7 bases, and 11 bases lay in between. The CDR3 has 14 amino acids.

The chain employs TRBV4-3 and TRBJ2-1; D gene uncertain. V lost 0 bases and J lost 8, with 20 bases in between. This CDR3 spans 17 amino acids. The germline gives CDR1 LGHNA, CDR2 YSLEER. CDR3 sequence: CASSQDRTENNGDEQFF. DNA of the CDR3: TGCGCCAGCAGCCAAGATCGAACGGAGAACAACGGCGATGAGCAGTTCTTC.

This clone was found a few times. The CDR3 sequence: CASSGMGLAGSSYNEQFF. Written as DNA, the CDR3 is TGCGCCAGCAGCGGGATGGGACTAGCGGGTAGCTCCTACAATGAGCAGTTCTTC. This chain uses TRBV5-1 with TRBJ2-1, with TRBD2 matching over 12 bases. The CDR3 is 18 amino acids. Germline lookup yields CDR1 SGHRS and CDR2 YFSETQ. V lost 4 bases to trimming and J lost 0 bases; unmatched junction nucleotides: 8.

Only one count was recorded for this clone. The chain has TRBV29-1 and TRBJ2-2, with TRBD2 as a possible D gene (5 bases). Trimming cost V 5 bases and J 10 bases, with 17 bases left between them. The CDR3 is made up of 13 amino acids. CDR1 SQVTM and CDR2 ANQGSEA come from the germline V gene. Here the CDR3 DNA reads TGCAGCGTTCGAGGGCTTAGAAGTGTGGAGCTGTTTTTT. This encodes CSVRGLRSVELFF.

The CDR3 protein is CASSSRDRGEQYF. CDR3 coding DNA: TGTGCCAGCAGCAGCCGGGACAGGGGCGAGCAGTACTTC. The chain joins TRBV21-1 to TRBJ2-7; TRBD1, the D gene given by the table, was not confirmed from the DNA. TRBV21-1 is a listed pseudogene. This CDR3 has 13 amino acids.

V gene TRBV4-1 combines with J gene TRBJ2-7; 10 bases are shared with TRBD1. Trimming removed 0 bases from V and 2 bases from J; junction bases left unmatched: 4. Germline V lookup: CDR1 MGHRA, CDR2 YSYEKL. CDR3 length: 16 amino acids. The CDR3 region has the DNA TGCGCCAGCAGCCAAGATATGGGGACAGGGGCCTACGAGCAGTACTTC. It specifies CASSQDMGTGAYEQYF.

This chain connects TRBV7-3 to TRBJ1-5; 8 positions match TRBD1. The CDR3 consists of 17 residues. Germline V gene data show CDR1 as SGHTA and CDR2 as FQGTGA. Trimming cost V 6 bases and J 4 bases; bases outside gene matches: 14. The CDR3 nucleotides read TGTGCCAGCAGACCGGGACAGGCCCGACCGTTAAATCAGCCCCAGCATTTT. It codes for CASRPGQARPLNQPQHF.